This T cell receptor beta chain was obtained from a study of response to subunit inactivated influenza vaccine. Trimming took 2 bases from V and 5 from J, leaving 12 bases between them. The CDR3 loop spans 15 amino acids. This clonotype showed up just a few times. TCRdb reanalysed the RT-PCR reads using MiXCR and keeps one entry per CDR3 protein. This table holds hundreds of thousands of distinct CDR3 sequences, less than 8% found once. The input for sequencing was PBMCs from blood, taken less than 30 months after vaccination. The sequence was collected from a man between 50 and 70 years old who received an inactivated influenza vaccine. This chain joins TRBV12-3 or TRBV12-4 and TRBJ1-4, with D hard to call. CDR3 DNA sequence: TGTGCCAGCAGTTTAAGGGCAAGGCCAAATGAAAAACTGTTTTTT. Translating gives CASSLRARPNEKLFF.